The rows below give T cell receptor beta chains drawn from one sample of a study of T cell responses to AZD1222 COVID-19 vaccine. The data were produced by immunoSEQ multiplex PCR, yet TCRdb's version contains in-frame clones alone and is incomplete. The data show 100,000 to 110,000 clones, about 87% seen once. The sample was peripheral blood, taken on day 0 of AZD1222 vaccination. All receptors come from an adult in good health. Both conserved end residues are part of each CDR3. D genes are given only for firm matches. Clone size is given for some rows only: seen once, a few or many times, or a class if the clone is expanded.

TGTGCCAGCAGTCGAGCTGCCAAATGGACTACCGCAGATACGCAGTATTTT	CASSRAAKWTTADTQYF	.	.	TRBJ2-3	TRBV27
TGTGCCAGCAGTTTGGGTGGGCAAGACTATGGCTACACCTTC	CASSLGGQDYGYTF	.	.	TRBJ1-2	TRBV28
TGTGCCAGCAGCCAACAGGGATTCAATCAGCCCCAGCATTTT	CASSQQGFNQPQHF	.	.	TRBJ1-5	TRBV7-9
TGTGCCAGCAGCTTAGCGGGACTTTCCTACGAGCAGTACTTC	CASSLAGLSYEQYF	.	.	TRBJ2-7	TRBV7-2
TGTGCCAGCAGCAAAGCGAGGGGGCGAGTCAATCAGCCCCAGCATTTT	CASSKARGRVNQPQHF	once	.	TRBJ1-5	TRBV21-1
TGTGCCAGCAGTTTAGGGTCTGCTTCACCCCTCCACTTT	CASSLGSASPLHF	.	.	TRBJ1-6	TRBV12-3/TRBV12-4
TGTGCCTGGAGTGGAGGGACAGGGCCTTACAATGAGCAGTTCTTC	CAWSGGTGPYNEQFF	.	TRBD1	TRBJ2-1	TRBV30
TGTGCCAGCAGCTTAGCGGGGCAGGGGCATGAGCAGTACTTC	CASSLAGQGHEQYF	once	.	TRBJ2-7	TRBV7-9
TGTGCCAGCAGCCAAGCAGTGTCAGTTGACACAGATACGCAGTATTTT	CASSQAVSVDTDTQYF	.	.	TRBJ2-3	TRBV4-2
TGTGCCAGCAGCGTCTGGGGGGGCGGCGGCTACACCTTC	CASSVWGGGGYTF	once	.	TRBJ1-2	TRBV7-2
TGTGCCAGCAAGACAGGGCCGAACACTGAAGCTTTCTTT	CASKTGPNTEAFF	.	TRBD1	TRBJ1-1	TRBV7-2
TGTGCCAGCAGCCACGTTCGGGGCGGGAGGGCCCTCGGGGGCAATGAGCAGTTCTTC	CASSHVRGGRALGGNEQFF	few	TRBD2	TRBJ2-1	TRBV27
TGCAGCGTTGAATTTGTACGCCCCTCTCAGGGAAACACCATATATTTT	CSVEFVRPSQGNTIYF	.	.	TRBJ1-3	TRBV29-1
TGTGCCACCAGCAGACAGCGGGACACTGAAGCTTTCTTT	CATSRQRDTEAFF	.	.	TRBJ1-1	TRBV15
TGTGCCAGCAGTCCCTTTAGTTCTGATAGCTACACCTTC	CASSPFSSDSYTF	.	.	TRBJ1-2	TRBV28
TGTGCCAGCAGCTTAGATCCAGGACTAGCGTTCGAGCAGTACTTC	CASSLDPGLAFEQYF	few	TRBD2	TRBJ2-7	TRBV11-3
TGTGCCAGCTCACCAAAAGACACCCGGGGACTTGGGACTCATGAAAAACTGTTTTTT	CASSPKDTRGLGTHEKLFF	.	.	TRBJ1-4	TRBV18
TGCAGCGTTGGACTAGCGCAAACTCCCTTCAGGGACGAGCAGTACTTC	CSVGLAQTPFRDEQYF	.	TRBD2	TRBJ2-7	TRBV29-1
TGTGCCAGCAGCCCACAGCAAATACTCACTGAAGCTTTCTTT	CASSPQQILTEAFF	.	.	TRBJ1-1	TRBV11-2
TGTGCCAGTATCACCCCGGGACTCCGGGCGGCTGAAGCTTTCTTT	CASITPGLRAAEAFF	.	.	TRBJ1-1	TRBV19
TGTGCCAGCAGCTTAACAAGGGACAGCTCCTACGAGCAGTACTTC	CASSLTRDSSYEQYF	.	TRBD1	TRBJ2-7	TRBV7-3
TGCGCCAGCAGAAACAGCTACGAGCAGTACTTC	CASRNSYEQYF	.	.	TRBJ2-7	TRBV4-1
TGTGCCAGCAGTACCCGGGTTGGAGCGGGAGGGGGAAACACCGGGGAGCTGTTTTTT	CASSTRVGAGGGNTGELFF	.	TRBD2	TRBJ2-2	TRBV2
TGTGCCAGTAGTGCTACAGGGAACACCGGGGAGCTGTTTTTT	CASSATGNTGELFF	.	.	TRBJ2-2	TRBV19
TGTGCCAGCAGCGTAGACACGGGGACAAGTTTAACCGGGGAGCTGTTTTTT	CASSVDTGTSLTGELFF	.	.	TRBJ2-2	TRBV9
TGCGCCAGCAGCCAAGATTCCCTTCGGGGGCACAACAATGAGCAGTTCTTC	CASSQDSLRGHNNEQFF	.	.	TRBJ2-1	TRBV4-3
TGTGCCACTTCAGCGGGTGGGGTGTCCAATGAGCAGTTCTTC	CATSAGGVSNEQFF	.	.	TRBJ2-1	TRBV6-4
TGTGCCAGCAGTGCCGCCGGGACAGCGTATAGCAATCAGCCCCAGCATTTT	CASSAAGTAYSNQPQHF	.	TRBD1	TRBJ1-5	TRBV2